This entry features one T cell receptor beta chain sequence. Its antigen remains unidentified. Pooling was applied to second doses at about 4 or about 12 weeks. This entry is derived from a study of T cell responses to AZD1222 COVID-19 vaccine. Trimming removed 5 bases at V and 3 bases at J, with 10 bases between. In germline, CDR1 is SGHNT, CDR2 YENEEA. CDR3 length: 13 residues. Measured with immunoSEQ multiplex PCR; TCRdb has only the in-frame clones, and not every one. Here the sample spans approximately 150,000 clones, 85% to 90% being singletons. Regarding the study as a whole: Along spike, vaccine-associated CD4 TCRs were found throughout, with dominance at 160-218 and 743-854. Compared with day 0, the breadth and depth of the Spike-specific TCR repertoire rose significantly after two doses of AZD1222.

The rearrangement uses TRBV11-3 and TRBJ1-1; D may be TRBD1 (5 bases). Source: peripheral blood, taken 28 days after the second AZD1222 dose. This TCR was recovered from an adult who received the AZD1222 COVID-19 vaccine. CDR3 in DNA: TGTGCCAGCAGCGTGGGGGTTGACACTGAAGCTTTCTTT. This codes for CASSVGVDTEAFF.